These T cell receptor beta chains were read from a single sample in a study of CD8+ T cells in alopecia areata. Repertoires were generated with immunoSEQ multiplex PCR, while TCRdb's copy carries only in-frame clones and drops some. Of about 23,000 clones in the sample, around 53% are singletons; the top ten hold roughly 31%. The sequenced sample was NKG2D-high CD8+ T cells sorted from blood. Receptors were obtained from a human donor with alopecia areata. CDR3s include the opening cysteine and the closing phenylalanine or tryptophan. D genes are given only for firm matches. Clone size appears in some rows only: once, few, many, or a class for an expanded clone.

v_call	d_call	j_call	clone_size	cdr3_nt	cdr3_aa
TRBV28	NA	TRBJ2-3	few	TGTGCCAGCAGCTTTGCAGATACGCAGTATTTT	CASSFADTQYF
TRBV13	NA	TRBJ1-1	NA	TGTGCCAGCAGCCCCTTTGGGGGGAACACTGAAGCTTTCTTT	CASSPFGGNTEAFF
TRBV27	NA	TRBJ2-7	NA	TGTGCCAGCAGTTGGGGCGGATCCTACGAGCAGTACTTC	CASSWGGSYEQYF
TRBV15	NA	TRBJ1-1	many	TGTGCCACCAGACCACGAAGAACGGGGAACACTGAAGCTTTCTTT	CATRPRRTGNTEAFF
TRBV28	NA	TRBJ2-7	NA	TGTGCCAGCAGTATGGACGGAGGAACCTACGAGCAGTACTTC	CASSMDGGTYEQYF
TRBV4-1	NA	TRBJ2-7	few	TGCGCCACCTCCTCCTCCTACGAGCAGTACTTC	CATSSSYEQYF
TRBV5-1	NA	TRBJ2-5	NA	TGCGCCAGCAGCTTGGCCTCGGAGGGGCAGGAGACCCAGTACTTC	CASSLASEGQETQYF
TRBV10-3	NA	TRBJ2-3	NA	TGTGCCATCAGTGAGTTTGAATCCACAGATACGCAGTATTTT	CAISEFESTDTQYF
TRBV10-3	NA	TRBJ1-1	NA	TGTGCCATCAGGGACCCGACGGCTACGTTTGAAGCTTTCTTT	CAIRDPTATFEAFF
TRBV7-3	NA	TRBJ1-5	NA	TGTGCCAGCAGCTTAGATCTTATCTCCGACAATCAGCCCCAGCATTTT	CASSLDLISDNQPQHF
TRBV19	TRBD1	TRBJ1-5	NA	TGTGCCAGTAGTATACAGGGGGCTTATCAGCCCCAGCATTTT	CASSIQGAYQPQHF
TRBV7-9	NA	TRBJ2-7	many	TGTGCCAGCAGCTCAGACTACGAGCAGTACTTC	CASSSDYEQYF